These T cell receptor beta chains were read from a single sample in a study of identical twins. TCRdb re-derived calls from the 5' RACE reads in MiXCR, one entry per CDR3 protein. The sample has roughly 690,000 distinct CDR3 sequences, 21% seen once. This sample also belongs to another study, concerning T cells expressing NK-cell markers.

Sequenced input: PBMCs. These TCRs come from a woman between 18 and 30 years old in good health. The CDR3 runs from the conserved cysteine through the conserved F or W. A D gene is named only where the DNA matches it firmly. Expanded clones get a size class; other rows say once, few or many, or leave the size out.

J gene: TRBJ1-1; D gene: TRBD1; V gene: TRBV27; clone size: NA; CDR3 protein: CASSSGQGALTPEAFF; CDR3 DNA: TGTGCCAGCAGTTCGGGACAGGGGGCGCTGACCCCTGAAGCTTTCTTT
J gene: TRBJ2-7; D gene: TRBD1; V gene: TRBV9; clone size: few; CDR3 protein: CASSVGGQVSYEQYF; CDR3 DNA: TGTGCCAGCAGCGTAGGGGGACAGGTCTCCTACGAGCAGTACTTC
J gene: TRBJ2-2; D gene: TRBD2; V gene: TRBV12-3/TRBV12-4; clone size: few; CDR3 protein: CASSRGLAELTGELFF; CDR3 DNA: TGTGCCAGCAGCCGCGGACTAGCGGAGCTCACCGGGGAGCTGTTTTTT
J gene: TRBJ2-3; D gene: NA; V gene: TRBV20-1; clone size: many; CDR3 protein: CSASGGRSTDTQYF; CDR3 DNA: TGCAGTGCTAGCGGGGGCCGTAGCACAGATACGCAGTATTTT
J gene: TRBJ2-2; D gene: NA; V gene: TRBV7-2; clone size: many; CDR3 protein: CASSFQGGELFF; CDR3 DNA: TGTGCCAGCAGCTTCCAGGGAGGGGAGCTGTTTTTT
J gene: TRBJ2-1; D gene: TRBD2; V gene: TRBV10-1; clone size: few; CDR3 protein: CASYQTSGEQFF; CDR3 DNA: TGCGCCAGCTATCAGACTAGCGGTGAGCAGTTCTTC
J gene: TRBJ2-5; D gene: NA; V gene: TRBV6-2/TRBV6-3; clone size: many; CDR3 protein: CASSPSIYQETQYF; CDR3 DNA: TGTGCCAGCAGTCCAAGTATCTATCAAGAGACCCAGTACTTC
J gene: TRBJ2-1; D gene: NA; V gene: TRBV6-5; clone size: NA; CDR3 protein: CASSWLSRSYNEQFF; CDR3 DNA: TGTGCCAGCAGTTGGCTATCTCGCTCCTACAATGAGCAGTTCTTC
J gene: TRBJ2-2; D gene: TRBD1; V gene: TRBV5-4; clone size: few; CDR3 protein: CASSRDRHTGELFF; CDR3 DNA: TGTGCCAGCAGTCGGGACAGACACACCGGGGAGCTGTTTTTT
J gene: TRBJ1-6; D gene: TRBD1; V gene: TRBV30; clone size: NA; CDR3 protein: CAWTRDRGGSTLHF; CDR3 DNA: TGTGCCTGGACCCGCGACAGGGGAGGGTCAACCCTCCACTTT
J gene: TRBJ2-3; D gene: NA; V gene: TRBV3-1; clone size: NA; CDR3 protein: CASSPLYDTQYF; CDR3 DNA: TGTGCCAGCAGCCCACTCTACGATACGCAGTATTTT
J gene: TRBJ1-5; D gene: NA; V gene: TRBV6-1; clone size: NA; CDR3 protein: CAGKPGGSNQPQHF; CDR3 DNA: TGTGCCGGCAAGCCTGGGGGTTCCAATCAGCCCCAGCATTTT
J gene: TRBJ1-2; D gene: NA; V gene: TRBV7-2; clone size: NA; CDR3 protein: CASSLGHRETYGYTF; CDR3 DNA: TGTGCCAGCAGCTTAGGGCACAGGGAGACCTATGGCTACACCTTC
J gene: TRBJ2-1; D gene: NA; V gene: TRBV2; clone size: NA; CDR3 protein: CASSRAGRYNEQFF; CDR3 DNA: TGTGCCAGCAGTCGCGCAGGGAGATACAATGAGCAGTTCTTC
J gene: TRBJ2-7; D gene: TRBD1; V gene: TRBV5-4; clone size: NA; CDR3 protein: CASSLEPTGGFYEQYF; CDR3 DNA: TGTGCCAGCAGCTTGGAACCGACAGGGGGCTTTTACGAGCAGTACTTC
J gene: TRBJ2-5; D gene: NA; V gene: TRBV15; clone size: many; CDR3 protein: CATSRTETQYF; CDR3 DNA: TGTGCCACCAGCAGAACGGAGACCCAGTACTTC
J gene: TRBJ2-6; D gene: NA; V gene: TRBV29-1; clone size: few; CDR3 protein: CSVGPGANVLTF; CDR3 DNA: TGCAGCGTTGGGCCTGGGGCCAACGTCCTGACTTTC
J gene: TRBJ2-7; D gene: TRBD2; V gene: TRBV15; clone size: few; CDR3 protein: CATSRGWTSGRVSYEQYF; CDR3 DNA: TGTGCCACCAGCAGAGGTTGGACTAGCGGGAGAGTATCCTACGAGCAGTACTTC
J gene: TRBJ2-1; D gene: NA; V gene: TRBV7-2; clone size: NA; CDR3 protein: CASSWSRYNEQFF; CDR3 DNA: TGTGCCAGCAGCTGGTCAAGGTACAATGAGCAGTTCTTC
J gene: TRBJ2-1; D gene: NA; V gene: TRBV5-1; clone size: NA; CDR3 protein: CASTSAGTLNEQFF; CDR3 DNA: TGCGCCAGCACCTCTGCCGGGACCCTCAATGAGCAGTTCTTC
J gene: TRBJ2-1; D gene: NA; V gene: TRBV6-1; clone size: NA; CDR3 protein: CASSDIGGVHEQFF; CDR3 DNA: TGTGCCAGCAGTGATATCGGTGGGGTCCATGAGCAGTTCTTC
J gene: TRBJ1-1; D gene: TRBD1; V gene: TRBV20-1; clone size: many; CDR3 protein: CSAKQGNRITEAFF; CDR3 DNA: TGCAGTGCTAAACAGGGGAATCGAATCACTGAAGCTTTCTTT
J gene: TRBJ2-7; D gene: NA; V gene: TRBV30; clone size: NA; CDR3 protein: CAWSWGMGEQYF; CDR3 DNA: TGTGCCTGGAGCTGGGGGATGGGCGAGCAGTACTTC
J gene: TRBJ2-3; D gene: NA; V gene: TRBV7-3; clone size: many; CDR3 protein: CASSLTRVDTQYF; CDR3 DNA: TGTGCCAGCAGCTTAACGCGAGTCGATACGCAGTATTTT
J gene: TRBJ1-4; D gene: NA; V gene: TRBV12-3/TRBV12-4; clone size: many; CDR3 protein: CASSFLREKLFF; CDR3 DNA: TGTGCCAGCAGTTTCCTCCGGGAAAAACTGTTTTTT
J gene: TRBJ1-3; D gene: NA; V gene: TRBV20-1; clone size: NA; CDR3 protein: CSADVGDYSGNTIYF; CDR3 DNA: TGCAGTGCTGACGTGGGGGATTACTCTGGAAACACCATATATTTT
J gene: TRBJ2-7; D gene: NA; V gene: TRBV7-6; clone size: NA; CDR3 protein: CASSLGPSASYEQYF; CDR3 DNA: TGTGCCAGCAGCTTGGGTCCTAGCGCATCGTACGAGCAGTACTTC
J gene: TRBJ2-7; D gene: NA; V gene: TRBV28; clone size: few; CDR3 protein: CASSLLEGDTYF; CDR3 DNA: TGTGCCAGCAGTTTGTTGGAGGGCGATACGTACTTC